This entry describes one T cell receptor beta chain. Its antigen specificity is not known. Base qualities are not provided; no much larger clone lies one nucleotide away. This specimen comes from a study of T cell repertoires in cytomegalovirus infection (dated by TCRdb to the late 2010s). About the full investigation: Alongside well-studied HLA-B-restricted epitopes, the peptide stimulations were aimed at recently identified HLA-C-restricted CMV epitopes, whose presentation resists viral immunomodulation. Donor HLA type was relevant to the analysis, because carriage of CMV infection together with the matching HLA type was indicated by public TCR beta signatures. Study-wide findings and limitations: In the ex vivo response, HLA-C-restricted CMV-specific TCR beta clonotypes were dominant, and in two of eight donors the single most frequent clonotype came from this HLA-C-restricted group. In both this cohort and an independent roughly 350-donor cohort, the cumulative frequency of public TCR beta family members distinguished carriers of CMV infection plus the relevant HLA type.

The cysteine opens and the phenylalanine closes a CDR3 of 12 amino acids. Only CDR3 DNA remains: 36 bases, in frame from the first base. According to the germline V gene, CDR1 reads WSHSY and CDR2 reads SAAADI. At the junction V is shortened by 8 bases and J by 6 bases, with 13 bases in between. The sequencer was an Illumina HiSeq 1500. The raw public data were reprocessed by TCRdb itself: fastp quality trimming at Q25, MiXCR clonotype calling, in-frame beta chains only. Identical CDR3 proteins give one entry, which carries the most common genes and DNA. Here the sample has around 900,000 distinct CDR3 sequences; less than 40% occur a single time. 11% to 15% of the sample is taken by the ten largest. This specimen's treatment or condition label, per the study, means: in vitro stimulation with specific CMV peptide epitopes to enrich CMV-specific T cells.

This TCR came from a human donor in good health (CMV status not recorded). Some clones in this sample may be carry-over from other donors' samples. Recombination joined TRBV10-2 with TRBJ1-2; a tentative D call is TRBD1 (5 bases match). This material consisted of cultured CD8+ T cells from PBMCs, taken from culture after CMV antigen stimulation. The DNA sequence follows: TGCGCCAGCCGGATAGGGACGGATGGCTACACCTTC. This encodes CASRIGTDGYTF.